Listed below are T cell receptor beta chains from one sample, sequenced in a study of shared T cell receptors in the human thymus. The assay was immunoSEQ multiplex PCR, and TCRdb's table has in-frame clones only and misses some. The repertoire holds approximately 730,000 clones, with approximately 85% as singletons. These same records also appear under a second study, on human thymus T cells.

The sample taken for sequencing was thymocytes. The receptors stem from a girl younger than two with a congenital heart defect. The CDR3 runs from the conserved cysteine through the conserved F or W. The order of the fields is D gene, V gene, J gene, CDR3 protein, CDR3 DNA. D genes are given only for firm matches.

NA	TRBV28	TRBJ1-5	CASSPIIVNQPQHF	TGTGCCAGCAGCCCTATTATCGTCAATCAGCCCCAGCATTTT
NA	TRBV28	TRBJ2-3	CASSPRDSPPDTQYF	TGTGCCAGCAGTCCGAGGGACTCCCCCCCAGATACGCAGTATTTT
NA	TRBV28	TRBJ2-2	CASSLGGLMGYTGELFF	TGTGCCAGCAGTTTAGGGGGCTTAATGGGCTACACCGGGGAGCTGTTTTTT
NA	TRBV7-3	TRBJ1-1	CASSPGRGNTEAFF	TGTGCCAGCAGCCCGGGCAGGGGTAACACTGAAGCTTTCTTT
TRBD1	TRBV5-4	TRBJ1-2	CASSLGDRGLVEGYTF	TGTGCCAGCAGCTTGGGGGACAGGGGCTTAGTAGAAGGCTACACCTTC
TRBD1	TRBV15	TRBJ2-7	CATSRFLSRDSVYEQYF	TGTGCCACCAGCAGATTCTTAAGCCGGGACAGCGTCTACGAGCAGTACTTC
NA	TRBV6-1	TRBJ1-5	CASSGQASNQPQHF	TGTGCCAGCAGTGGACAGGCCAGCAATCAGCCCCAGCATTTT
TRBD1	TRBV2	TRBJ1-5	CASSGWTGLQPQHF	TGTGCCAGCAGTGGGTGGACAGGCCTTCAGCCCCAGCATTTT
TRBD1	TRBV5-1	TRBJ1-1	CASRRQGNTEAFF	TGCGCCAGCAGAAGACAGGGGAACACTGAAGCTTTCTTT
NA	TRBV13	TRBJ1-3	CASRLYSGNTIYF	TGTGCCAGCCGTCTCTACTCTGGAAACACCATATATTTT